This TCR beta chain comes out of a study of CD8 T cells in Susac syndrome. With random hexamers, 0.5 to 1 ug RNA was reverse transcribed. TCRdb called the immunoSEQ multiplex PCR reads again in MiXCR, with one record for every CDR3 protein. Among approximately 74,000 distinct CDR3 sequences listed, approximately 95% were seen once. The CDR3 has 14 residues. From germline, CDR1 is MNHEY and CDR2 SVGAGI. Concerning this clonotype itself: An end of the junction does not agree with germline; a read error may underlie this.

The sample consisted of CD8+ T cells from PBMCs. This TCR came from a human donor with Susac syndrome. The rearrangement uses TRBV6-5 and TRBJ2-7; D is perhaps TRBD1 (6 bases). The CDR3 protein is CASSYSPEDRFSDF. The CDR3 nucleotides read TGTGCCAGCAGTTACTCCCCCGAAGACAGGTTCTCCGACTTC.